Each of the 22 T cell receptor beta chains below was sequenced from the same sample in a study of blood T cell repertoires in COVID-19. TCRdb's table, derived via immunoSEQ multiplex PCR, lists solely in-frame clones and lacks some. Of hundreds of thousands of clones in the sample, roughly 87% are singletons; the top ten hold more than 5%. The source material was PBMCs or T cells enriched from blood (not recorded which). These TCRs come from a woman aged 25 to 39 with acute COVID-19.

This chain joins TRBV19 and TRBJ1-1, with D possibly matching TRBD1 (6 bases). Between the trimmed V and J ends, which lost 3 bases and 5 bases, there was a span of 10 bases. The CDR3 extends over 13 amino acids. CDR1 and CDR2 (germline): LNHDA, SQIVND (reference sequence). The CDR3 here is CASSIADRTEAFF. The DNA for the CDR3 is TGTGCCAGTAGTATCGCAGACAGGACTGAAGCTTTCTTT.

The chain recombines TRBV7-9 with TRBJ1-2; weak D call: TRBD1 (6 bases). Between the trimmed V and J ends, which lost 1 base and 7 bases, there was a span of 10 bases. Germline lookup yields CDR1 SEHNR and CDR2 FQNEAQ (reference sequence). The CDR3 extends over 13 amino acids. The CDR3 bases are TGTGCCAGCAGCTTAGATGAAGGGGGTGGCTACACCTTC. Translated, it gives CASSLDEGGGYTF.

This chain joins TRBV4-2 and TRBJ1-6, with D perhaps TRBD1 (6 bases). Trimming pared 1 base from V and 7 bases from J, leaving 11 bases between. CDR3 length equals 15 residues. Germline V CDR1 and CDR2: LGHNA, YNFKEQ. Here the CDR3 DNA reads TGTGCCAGCAGCCAAGGGGCAGGGGTGAATTCACCCCTCCACTTT. Translating it yields CASSQGAGVNSPLHF.

The chain uses TRBV3-1 (or the pseudogene TRBV3-2) and TRBJ1-6; TRBD1 matches at 9 bases. Germline V gene lookup returns CDR1 LGHDT and CDR2 YNNKEL (reference sequence). This CDR3 spans 16 amino acids. J lost 5 bases, V lost 6 bases, and 8 bases had no gene match. The CDR3 DNA sequence: TGTGCCAGCAGTCATGGGACAGGGAGTAATAATTCACCCCTCCACTTT. Translated, it gives CASSHGTGSNNSPLHF.

This rearrangement joins TRBV7-9 to TRBJ1-1, with unresolved D. Per germline, CDR1 SEHNR and CDR2 FQNEAQ (reference sequence). Trimming stripped 2 bases from V and 4 bases from J, with 8 bases between. The CDR3 runs 13 residues. The CDR3 loop reads CASSLKGGTEAFF. CDR3 DNA sequence: TGTGCCAGCAGCTTAAAGGGAGGCACTGAAGCTTTCTTT.

V usage is TRBV12-5 and J usage is TRBJ1-4; 9 bases fit TRBD1. This CDR3 comprises 14 residues. The germline V gene has CDR1 LGHNT and CDR2 FRNRAP. Germline trimming cut 3 bases from V and 8 bases from J; bases unmatched to any gene: 4. DNA of the CDR3: TGTGCTAGTGGTTTCGGACAGGGGTACGAAAAACTGTTTTTT. Translating gives CASGFGQGYEKLFF.

Only one count was recorded for this clone. The genes are TRBV28 and TRBJ2-3; no reliable D call. V gave up 6 bases and J gave up 7 bases, with 14 bases separating them. This CDR3 spans 13 amino acids. CDR1 is MDHEN, CDR2 SYDVKM, per germline. CDR3 protein: CASSSPVAYTQYF. In nucleotides, the CDR3 is TGTGCCAGCAGCTCCCCGGTCGCATATACGCAGTATTTT. Together with reference TRBV28 and TRBJ2-3, the CDR3 gives the full variable domain: DVKVTQSSRYLVKRTGEKVFLECVQDMDHENMFWYRQDPGLGLRLIYFSYDVKMKEKGDIPEGYSVSREKKERFSLILESASTNQTSMYLCASSSPVAYTQYFGPGTRLTVL.

The rearrangement uses TRBV30 and TRBJ1-4; 8 nucleotides agree with TRBD1. This CDR3 region has 13 residues. The ends lost 5 bases at V and 5 bases at J; junction bases unmatched: 4. Germline assignment: CDR1 GTSNPN and CDR2 SVGIG (reference sequence). The DNA for the CDR3 is TGTGCCTGGGGACAGGGCCCAAATGAAAAACTGTTTTTT. It yields the protein CAWGQGPNEKLFF.

This chain connects TRBV5-8 to TRBJ2-1, with a weak D call TRBD1 (5 bases). The CDR3 sequence is 13 residues long. Germline loops: CDR1 SGHTS, CDR2 YDEGEE. Trimming cost V 1 base and J 8 bases, with 10 bases left between them. CDR3 amino acids: CASSLSDIHEQFF. CDR3 nucleotides: TGTGCCAGCAGCTTGTCGGACATCCATGAGCAGTTCTTC. The entire variable domain, with the rest obtained from reference TRBV5-8 and TRBJ2-1, is as follows: EAGVTQSPTHLIKTRGQQATLRCSPISGHTSVYWYQQALGLGLQFLLWYDEGEERNRGNFPPRFSGRQFPNYSSELNVNALELEDSALYLCASSLSDIHEQFFGPGTRLTVL.

With respect to this clone: Other DNA sequences from this sample encode an identical CDR3 as well. The chain combines TRBV6-5 with TRBJ2-5, with a tentative D call TRBD2 (5 bases). The V gene's germline CDR1 is MNHEY and CDR2 SVGAGI. The CDR3 consists of 11 residues. Trimming took off 5 bases at V and 5 bases at J, with 6 bases between the two ends. CDR3 coding DNA: TGTGCCAGCAGTAGAGGGGAGACCCAGTACTTC. Protein product: CASSRGETQYF.

The count of this clone is one. The rearrangement joins TRBV6-5 to TRBJ1-1; 8 bases align to TRBD1. The CDR3 contains 13 residues. V dropped 7 bases and J dropped 5; count of bases not matched to a gene: 6. Per the germline V gene, CDR1 is MNHEY and CDR2 is SVGAGI. CDR3 region: CASIGTGRTEAFF. The CDR3 DNA is TGTGCCAGCATCGGGACAGGACGGACTGAAGCTTTCTTT.

The V and J genes are TRBV28 and TRBJ1-1, with no clear D. V lost 1 base to trimming and J lost 5 bases, with 17 bases between them. The CDR3 length is 16 residues. Germline CDR1 is MDHEN and CDR2 is SYDVKM. The CDR3 DNA reads as TGTGCCAGCAGTTTATCCCCCCCTAATAGAAAGACTGAAGCTTTCTTT. It encodes CASSLSPPNRKTEAFF.

The chain uses TRBV25-1 and TRBJ1-6; D not certain. Looked up from germline, CDR1 is MGHDK and CDR2 is SYGVNS. The CDR3 is 14 amino acids. Trimming removed 1 base from V and 9 bases from J, with 10 bases in between. In DNA, the CDR3 is TGTGCCAGCAGTGAATGGGCAGAAATTTCACCCCTCCACTTT. Its translation: CASSEWAEISPLHF.

Concerning this clone itself: The missing conserved phenylalanine or tryptophan at the end of this CDR3 makes a read error likely. The limits of the CDR3 on the DNA are not certain, so only TCRdb's listed CDR3 is given. J is TRBJ2-7 and V is TRBV14; TRBD1, the D gene given by the table, was not confirmed from the DNA. The germline V gene encodes CDR1 SGHDN and CDR2 FVKESK. The CDR3 spans 11 amino acids, including both terminal residues. CDR3 protein: CASSQCGSGAI.

The V and J genes are TRBV13 and TRBJ2-7; D is perhaps TRBD2 (5 bases). The CDR3 runs to 13 residues. Germline V gene lookup returns CDR1 PRHDT and CDR2 FYEKMQ (reference sequence). V was cut by 2 bases and J by 6 bases, with 11 bases left in between. CDR3 loop: CASSLFGESEQYF. The DNA for the CDR3 is TGTGCCAGCAGCTTATTTGGGGAGAGCGAGCAGTACTTC.

This chain links TRBV7-3 with TRBJ2-2, with D tentatively TRBD2 (5 bases). Trimming left V 4 bases short and J 0 bases short, with 9 bases between. Germline V lookup: CDR1 SGHTA, CDR2 FQGTGA. This CDR3 contains 15 residues. CDR3 sequence: CASSSGNANTGELFF. DNA of the CDR3: TGTGCCAGCAGCTCCGGGAACGCGAACACCGGGGAGCTGTTTTTT. Drawing the rest from reference TRBV7-3 and TRBJ2-2, the complete variable domain is GAGVSQTPSNKVTEKGKYVELRCDPISGHTALYWYRQSLGQGPEFLIYFQGTGAADDSGLPNDRFFAVRPEGSVSTLKIQRTERGDSAVYLCASSSGNANTGELFFGEGSRLTVL.

V is TRBV5-1 and J is TRBJ2-3; 10 nucleotides line up with TRBD2. Germline CDR1 SGHRS, CDR2 YFSETQ. V shed 0 bases, J shed 4 bases, and the junction held 8 bases outside the gene matches. The CDR3 consists of 17 residues. For the CDR3, the DNA is TGCGCCAGCAGCTTGGGCTGGGCTAGCGGGGGCTCAGATACGCAGTATTTT. Translation: CASSLGWASGGSDTQYF.

The chain links TRBV19 to TRBJ2-1; 11 nucleotides align to TRBD2. J gave up 12 bases and V 5 bases, and 12 bases lay outside the gene matches. This CDR3 is built from 15 residues. The V gene's germline CDR1 is LNHDA and CDR2 SQIVND (reference sequence). In nucleotides, the CDR3 is TGTGCCAGTAGTGGAAGACTAGCGGGGTCCTTTGGGCAGTTCTTC. As protein: CASSGRLAGSFGQFF. The entire variable domain, with the rest obtained from reference TRBV19 and TRBJ2-1, is as follows: DGGITQSPKYLFRKEGQNVTLSCEQNLNHDAMYWYRQDPGQGLRLIYYSQIVNDFQKGDIAEGYSVSREKKESFPLTVTSAQKNPTAFYLCASSGRLAGSFGQFFGPGTRLTVL.

The V gene is TRBV4-1, the J gene TRBJ2-2; no definite D call. The CDR3 spans 16 residues. Germline values: CDR1 MGHRA, CDR2 YSYEKL. V gave up 0 bases and J gave up 9 bases, with 17 bases separating them. The CDR3 sequence is CASSQDIVLGGRELFF. DNA of the CDR3: TGCGCCAGCAGCCAAGATATCGTCCTCGGCGGTAGGGAGCTGTTTTTT.

The chain has TRBV2 and TRBJ2-5; 9 positions match TRBD1. With 7 bases clipped from V and 5 bases from J, the junction kept 8 bases outside the gene matches. Germline assignment: CDR1 SNHLY and CDR2 FYNNEI. The CDR3 spans 14 residues. The CDR3 region is CASTGQGPSETQYF. CDR3 coding DNA: TGTGCCAGCACAGGACAGGGGCCATCGGAGACCCAGTACTTC.

This clone was recorded only once. CDR3 loop: CASSLGRRGHTGELFF. CDR3 in DNA: TGTGCCAGCAGCTTGGGCCGCAGGGGCCACACCGGGGAGCTGTTTTTT. The chain carries TRBV5-4 and TRBJ2-2, with D maybe TRBD1 (6 bases). Germline lookup yields CDR1 SGHNT and CDR2 YYREEE (reference sequence). Trimming shortened V by 0 bases and J by 3 bases, and 12 bases separated the two germline ends. The CDR3 is 16 amino acids.

This chain joins TRBV3-1 (or the pseudogene TRBV3-2) and TRBJ2-1; 10 nucleotides match TRBD2. Germline lookup yields CDR1 LGHDT and CDR2 YNNKEL (reference sequence). V shed 0 bases, J shed 0 bases, and the junction held 11 bases outside the gene matches. This CDR3 has 20 residues. CDR3: CASSQDQGAGGPRSYNEQFF. In nucleotides, the CDR3 is TGTGCCAGCAGCCAAGATCAGGGAGCGGGAGGGCCGCGCTCCTACAATGAGCAGTTCTTC.